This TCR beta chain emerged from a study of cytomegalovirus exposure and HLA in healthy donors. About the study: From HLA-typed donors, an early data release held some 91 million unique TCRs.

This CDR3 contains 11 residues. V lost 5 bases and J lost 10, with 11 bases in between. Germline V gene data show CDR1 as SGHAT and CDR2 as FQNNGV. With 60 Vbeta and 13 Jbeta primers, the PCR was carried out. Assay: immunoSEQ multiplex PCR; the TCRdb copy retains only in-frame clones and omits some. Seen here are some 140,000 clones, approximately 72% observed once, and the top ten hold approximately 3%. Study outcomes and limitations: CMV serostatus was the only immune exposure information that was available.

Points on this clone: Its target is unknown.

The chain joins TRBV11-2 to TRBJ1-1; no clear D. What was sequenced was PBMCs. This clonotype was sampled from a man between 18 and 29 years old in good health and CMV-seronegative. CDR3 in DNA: TGTGCCAGCAGCGCCCCATCGGGAGCTTTCTTT. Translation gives CASSAPSGAFF.